This entry lists 15 T cell receptor beta chains sequenced from one sample in a study of blood T cells in healthy people across ages. It was with a sample-barcoded 5' primer and a J-beta primer mix that a second PCR of roughly 7 to 12 cycles was run. From the 5' RACE reads, TCRdb called clonotypes with MiXCR, one entry per CDR3 protein. The sample consists of 550,000 to 600,000 distinct CDR3 sequences, about 26% of them appearing once. Sequencing was performed on blood. Source of these receptors: a woman in her 70s in good health.

This clonotype came up a few times. The rearrangement joins TRBV7-6 to TRBJ1-4, with 9 bases lining up with TRBD1. CDR3 length: 15 amino acids. The germline CDR1 and CDR2 sequences are SGHVS and FNYEAQ. The J segment lost 8 bases and the V segment lost 3 bases, leaving 7 bases of the junction unmatched. CDR3 amino acids: CASSFMGQGVEKLFF. The CDR3 nucleotides read TGTGCCAGCAGCTTTATGGGACAGGGTGTCGAAAAACTGTTTTTT.

This clonotype was counted a few times. The rearrangement uses TRBV5-1 and TRBJ1-2; 8 bases map to TRBD1. Germline CDR1 reads SGHRS; CDR2 reads YFSETQ. The CDR3 consists of 17 residues. Trimming removed 0 bases from V and 2 bases from J; junction bases left unmatched: 9. Here the CDR3 DNA reads TGCGCCAGCAGCTTGGACGGCGGCGGACAGGGAAACTATGGCTACACCTTC. It codes for CASSLDGGGQGNYGYTF.

This clonotype has more than one count but fewer than ten. This chain uses TRBV5-1 with TRBJ1-3, with TRBD1 matching 9 bases. The junction had 2 bases not matched to a gene; V was cut back by 3 bases and J by 4 bases. CDR1 is SGHRS and CDR2 is YFSETQ in the germline V gene. CDR3 length: 14 amino acids. In DNA, the CDR3 is TGCGCCAGCAGCTGGACAGGGGAAGGAAACACCATATATTTT. Its translation is CASSWTGEGNTIYF.

This clonotype was detected only a few times. The rearrangement joins TRBV20-1 to TRBJ2-5, with D possibly being TRBD1 or TRBD2 (5 bases each). CDR1 and CDR2 (germline): DFQATT, SNEGSKA (reference sequence). The ends were cut back, 3 bases at V and 7 bases at J, with 21 bases in the middle. The length of the CDR3 is 15 residues. The CDR3 region is CSARENPGATGTQYF. CDR3 nucleotides: TGCAGTGCTAGGGAAAACCCCGGGGCGACGGGGACCCAGTACTTC.

Here the CDR3 DNA reads TGCAGTGCTAGAGATCTGAGGGTGGTGGCTGAGACCCAGTACTTC. Translated, it gives CSARDLRVVAETQYF. The V gene is TRBV20-1, the J gene TRBJ2-5; D might be TRBD2 (5 bases). CDR3 length: 15 amino acids. Per germline, CDR1 DFQATT and CDR2 SNEGSKA (reference sequence). Trimming pared 0 bases from V and 5 bases from J, leaving 16 bases between.

The V gene is TRBV20-1, the J gene TRBJ1-2; TRBD1 agrees at 7 bases. Germline loops: CDR1 DFQATT, CDR2 SNEGSKA (reference sequence). Trimming took 0 bases from V and 5 from J; bases not matched to a gene: 6. The CDR3 is made up of 14 amino acids. The CDR3 DNA sequence: TGCAGTGCTAGAGATGGGGACAGAAAATATGGCTACACCTTC. It is translated as CSARDGDRKYGYTF.

This clonotype was counted a few times. The chain combines TRBV20-1 with TRBJ2-3, with 8 bases that match TRBD1. Per the germline V gene, CDR1 is DFQATT and CDR2 is SNEGSKA (reference sequence). J was trimmed by 1 base and V by 5 bases; bases with no gene match: 8. This CDR3 has 15 residues. As DNA, the CDR3 is TGCAGTGCTGTTTCCCCGGACAGGGGCACAGATACGCAGTATTTT. This codes for CSAVSPDRGTDTQYF.

This clonotype was observed a few times. The chain carries TRBV18 and TRBJ1-5; D gene ambiguous. The CDR3 runs to 13 residues. V gave up 3 bases and J gave up 3 bases, with 6 bases separating them. CDR1 is KGHSH and CDR2 is LQKENI in the germline V gene. CDR3: CASSPADNQPQHF. The CDR3 DNA reads as TGTGCCAGCTCACCGGCTGACAATCAGCCCCAGCATTTT.

V usage is TRBV5-1 and J usage is TRBJ2-1; TRBD1 might be the D (5 bases). CDR3 size: 16 residues. Per germline, CDR1 SGHRS and CDR2 YFSETQ. V was pared by 4 bases and J by 0 bases, with 14 bases between. CDR3 in DNA: TGCGCCAGCAGCAGGCAGGGTTCGAGCTCCTACAATGAGCAGTTCTTC. This codes for CASSRQGSSSYNEQFF.

V gene TRBV5-1 combines with J gene TRBJ1-1; 9 bases are shared with TRBD1. J gave up 4 bases and V 6 bases, and 7 bases lay outside the gene matches. There are 14 residues in the CDR3. Germline V gene lookup returns CDR1 SGHRS and CDR2 YFSETQ. CDR3 bases: TGCGCCAGCATCCCCACGACAGGGGGCACTGAAGCTTTCTTT. As protein: CASIPTTGGTEAFF.

This clonotype was seen only a few times. CDR3 region: CASKSTGVYNQPQHF. The DNA for the CDR3 is TGTGCCAGCAAGTCGACAGGGGTATACAATCAGCCCCAGCATTTT. J is TRBJ1-5 and V is TRBV12-3 or TRBV12-4, with 8 bases identical to TRBD1. The CDR3 has 15 residues. Trimming removed 7 bases from V and 3 bases from J; junction bases left unmatched: 8.

In its sample, this clonotype was seen a few times. V and J are TRBV4-3 and TRBJ1-4, with D tentatively TRBD1 (6 bases). This CDR3 is 15 amino acids long. The V and J ends lost 6 bases and 6 bases respectively, with 17 bases between them. Germline V lookup: CDR1 LGHNA, CDR2 YSLEER. The DNA of the CDR3 is TGCGCCAGCAGACTTTACAGGGACGTGGATGAAAAACTGTTTTTT. It specifies CASRLYRDVDEKLFF.

This clonotype was found a few times. This chain joins TRBV18 and TRBJ2-5; no clear D. The end of the DNA fits TRBJ2-7 better, so the J call may be wrong. This CDR3 region has 13 residues. CDR1 is KGHSH and CDR2 is LQKENI in the germline V gene. CDR3 loop: CASSPIDGYEQYF. In nucleotides, the CDR3 is TGTGCCAGCTCACCAATCGACGGCTACGAGCAGTACTTC.

CDR3 in DNA: TGTGCCAGCAGTTACCCAGCGGCGACAATCAATAGCAATCAGCCCCAGCATTTT. Protein product: CASSYPAATINSNQPQHF. The V call is TRBV6-2 or TRBV6-3, the J call TRBJ1-5; no reliable D call. CDR3 length: 18 residues. Germline V gene sequence: CDR1 MNHEY, CDR2 SVGEGT. V was shortened by 2 bases and J by 0 bases, with 17 bases between the two germline ends.

The rearrangement joins TRBV3-1 to TRBJ1-2; 9 bases line up with TRBD1. The CDR3 consists of 15 residues. Germline CDR1 and CDR2: LGHDT and YNNKEL (reference sequence). Unmatched junction bases numbered 8, after V lost 2 bases and J lost 7 bases. The CDR3 spells CASSQPGQGSGGYTF. DNA of the CDR3: TGTGCCAGCAGCCAACCGGGACAGGGATCCGGTGGCTACACCTTC.